This T cell receptor beta chain came from a study of cytomegalovirus exposure and HLA in healthy donors. Across the whole study: About 85 million unique TCRs from HLA-typed donors were held in an early release of data. Study results and caveats: Certain sequence variants were highly shared and formed a cluster, and this cluster was likely a sequencing artifact. Analyses of presence and absence presupposed an approximately uniform sequencing depth across donors.

Concerning this clone itself: What it binds is unknown.

CDR3 size: 14 residues. Germline CDR1 reads SGHNT; CDR2 reads YENEEA. Trimming took 1 base from V and 3 from J; bases not matched to a gene: 0. Primers for the PCR totalled 60 Vbeta and 13 Jbeta. Measured with immunoSEQ multiplex PCR; TCRdb has only the in-frame clones, and not every one. The sample table includes around 200,000 clones. The chain couples TRBV11-3 to TRBJ2-1; 7 bases line up with TRBD2. This clonotype originated in a girl aged 2-10 years in good health and CMV-seropositive. The sequenced material came from PBMCs. CDR3 in DNA: TGTGCCAGCAGCTTAGCGGGAGGCTACAATGAGCAGTTCTTC. This sequence encodes CASSLAGGYNEQFF. The full variable domain, rest sourced from reference TRBV11-3 and TRBJ2-1, is EAGVVQSPRYKIIEKKQPVAFWCNPISGHNTLYWYLQNLGQGPELLIRYENEEAVDDSQLPKDRFSAERLKGVDSTLKIQPAELGDSAVYLCASSLAGGYNEQFFGPGTRLTVL.